The rows below give T cell receptor beta chains drawn from one sample of a study of blood T cell repertoires in COVID-19. Data came from immunoSEQ multiplex PCR; TCRdb stores just in-frame clones and leaves some out. The table includes 52,000 or so clones, approximately 90% detected once. Sequenced input: peripheral blood. Every receptor here comes from a man aged 80 or over with acute or convalescent COVID-19. Each CDR3 is given with its conserved first and last residue. D genes are given only for firm matches. Rows give clone size only sometimes, using once, few, many, or a class for an expanded clone.

D gene: TRBD2; clone size: .; V gene: TRBV7-2; J gene: TRBJ2-5; CDR3 DNA: TGTGCCAGCAGCTTATCCTCGACTAGCGGGGGACAAGAGACCCAGTACTTC; CDR3 protein: CASSLSSTSGGQETQYF
D gene: .; clone size: .; V gene: TRBV7-9; J gene: TRBJ1-5; CDR3 DNA: TGTGCCAGCAGCGCGGGACCGTTGAATCAGCCCCAGCATTTT; CDR3 protein: CASSAGPLNQPQHF
D gene: .; clone size: .; V gene: TRBV30; J gene: TRBJ2-6; CDR3 DNA: TGTGCCTGGAGCAGGGTTGTCCGGGCCAACGTCCTGACTTTC; CDR3 protein: CAWSRVVRANVLTF
D gene: TRBD1; clone size: .; V gene: TRBV29-1; J gene: TRBJ1-1; CDR3 DNA: TGCAGCGTCTCCCCGGGACAGGGCGTTCAGTCGGGAACTGAAGCTTTCTTT; CDR3 protein: CSVSPGQGVQSGTEAFF
D gene: .; clone size: .; V gene: TRBV7-8; J gene: TRBJ2-1; CDR3 DNA: TGTGCCAGCAGCCCCAGTGGAAGCGGGCGTAATGAGCAGTTCTTC; CDR3 protein: CASSPSGSGRNEQFF
D gene: .; clone size: .; V gene: TRBV11-3; J gene: TRBJ2-7; CDR3 DNA: TGTGCCAGCAGCTTAGAACCGACTAGCTACGAGCAGTACTTC; CDR3 protein: CASSLEPTSYEQYF
D gene: TRBD1; clone size: .; V gene: TRBV11-3; J gene: TRBJ1-1; CDR3 DNA: TGTGCCAGCAGCCAAACAGGGGGACCAGGGGGTGAAGCTTTCTTT; CDR3 protein: CASSQTGGPGGEAFF
D gene: .; clone size: .; V gene: TRBV6-5; J gene: TRBJ1-2; CDR3 DNA: TGTGCCAGCAGTTACGCGGGTGGTGGCTACACCTTC; CDR3 protein: CASSYAGGGYTF
D gene: .; clone size: once; V gene: TRBV19; J gene: TRBJ2-1; CDR3 DNA: TGTGCCAGTAATCCGGACAGCGACAATGAGCAGTTCTTC; CDR3 protein: CASNPDSDNEQFF
D gene: TRBD2; clone size: .; V gene: TRBV4-1; J gene: TRBJ2-1; CDR3 DNA: TGCGCCAGCAGCCAAGAGGGACTAGCGTACCCTGAGCAGTTCTTC; CDR3 protein: CASSQEGLAYPEQFF
D gene: TRBD1; clone size: .; V gene: TRBV27; J gene: TRBJ2-2; CDR3 DNA: TGTGCCAGCAGTTTTAGTGGAGCAGCCGGGACAGGGTTCACCGGGGAGCTGTTTTTT; CDR3 protein: CASSFSGAAGTGFTGELFF
D gene: TRBD1; clone size: .; V gene: TRBV7-8; J gene: TRBJ1-2; CDR3 DNA: TGTGCCAGCAGCTTAAGCCACGACAGGGGGCTCGGCTACACCTTC; CDR3 protein: CASSLSHDRGLGYTF
D gene: .; clone size: .; V gene: TRBV10-3; J gene: TRBJ1-2; CDR3 DNA: TGTGCCATCAGTTTGGGGACGTCCGGAGGGGGCTACACCTTC; CDR3 protein: CAISLGTSGGGYTF
D gene: TRBD2; clone size: .; V gene: TRBV7-2; J gene: TRBJ2-2; CDR3 DNA: TGTGCCAGCAGTTCCTCTAGCGGGTCCGCCGGGGAGCTGTTTTTT; CDR3 protein: CASSSSSGSAGELFF
D gene: .; clone size: .; V gene: TRBV6-1; J gene: TRBJ1-6; CDR3 DNA: TGTGCCAGCAGTGAGGTTCAGGGTTCACCCCTCCACTTT; CDR3 protein: CASSEVQGSPLHF
D gene: TRBD1; clone size: .; V gene: TRBV19; J gene: TRBJ1-3; CDR3 DNA: TGTGCCAGTAGTAAAAGGCCGGGACAGGGATCGGTCTCTGGAAACACCATATATTTT; CDR3 protein: CASSKRPGQGSVSGNTIYF
D gene: TRBD1; clone size: .; V gene: TRBV4-3; J gene: TRBJ2-2; CDR3 DNA: TGCGCCAGCAGCCACGAACATTTGGGACAGACGAACACCGGGGAGCTGTTTTTT; CDR3 protein: CASSHEHLGQTNTGELFF
D gene: TRBD2; clone size: few; V gene: TRBV3-1/TRBV3-2; J gene: TRBJ2-3; CDR3 DNA: TGTGCCAGCAGCACGGGACTAGCGGCGACAGATACGCAGTATTTT; CDR3 protein: CASSTGLAATDTQYF
D gene: .; clone size: few; V gene: TRBV7-6; J gene: TRBJ1-3; CDR3 DNA: TGTGCCAGCAGCTCAGGACAGAGCTCTGGAAACACCATATATTTT; CDR3 protein: CASSSGQSSGNTIYF
D gene: TRBD1; clone size: few; V gene: TRBV3-1/TRBV3-2; J gene: TRBJ2-5; CDR3 DNA: TGTGCCAGCAGCCAAGACCTGACAGGGCAGTCGATGGAGACCCAGTACTTC; CDR3 protein: CASSQDLTGQSMETQYF
D gene: TRBD1; clone size: .; V gene: TRBV11-1; J gene: TRBJ2-3; CDR3 DNA: TGTGCCAGCAGCTTAAGGGGACAGGGGTTCACAGATACGCAGTATTTT; CDR3 protein: CASSLRGQGFTDTQYF
D gene: TRBD1; clone size: few; V gene: TRBV3-1/TRBV3-2; J gene: TRBJ1-1; CDR3 DNA: TGTGCCAGCAGCCCCCGGACAGGGGTTATGAACACTGAAGCTTTCTTT; CDR3 protein: CASSPRTGVMNTEAFF
D gene: .; clone size: .; V gene: TRBV29-1; J gene: TRBJ2-3; CDR3 DNA: TGCAGCGCCAATCCGGGACAATTCACAGATACGCAGTATTTT; CDR3 protein: CSANPGQFTDTQYF
D gene: TRBD1; clone size: .; V gene: TRBV6-5; J gene: TRBJ1-2; CDR3 DNA: TGTGCCAGCAGTTACGTCGGGACAGGGGGCGGTGGCTACACCTTC; CDR3 protein: CASSYVGTGGGGYTF
D gene: .; clone size: .; V gene: TRBV2; J gene: TRBJ2-2; CDR3 DNA: TGTGCCAGCAGGTGGGGCGCCGCGAACACCGGGGAGCTGTTTTTT; CDR3 protein: CASRWGAANTGELFF
D gene: TRBD2; clone size: .; V gene: TRBV18; J gene: TRBJ2-7; CDR3 DNA: TGTGCCAGCTCCCCTCTAGCGGGGGACTCCTACGAGCAGTACTTC; CDR3 protein: CASSPLAGDSYEQYF
D gene: .; clone size: few; V gene: TRBV5-1; J gene: TRBJ2-1; CDR3 DNA: TGCGCCAGCAGCTTGGCCTCGGCGGCATCTGGTGAGCAGTTCTTC; CDR3 protein: CASSLASAASGEQFF
D gene: TRBD2; clone size: many; V gene: TRBV7-9; J gene: TRBJ2-2; CDR3 DNA: TGTGCCAGCAGCTCACATACCCCAAAACCGGGAGGGCCCGGGGAGCTGTTTTTT; CDR3 protein: CASSSHTPKPGGPGELFF
D gene: TRBD1; clone size: once; V gene: TRBV14; J gene: TRBJ2-3; CDR3 DNA: TGTGCCAGCAGCCCCCTACAGGGGTCTACAGATACGCAGTATTTT; CDR3 protein: CASSPLQGSTDTQYF
D gene: TRBD2; clone size: .; V gene: TRBV3-1/TRBV3-2; J gene: TRBJ2-7; CDR3 DNA: TGTGCCAGCAGCCAAGCTAGCGGGGGGTCCTACGAGCAGTACTTC; CDR3 protein: CASSQASGGSYEQYF
D gene: TRBD1; clone size: few; V gene: TRBV9; J gene: TRBJ1-2; CDR3 DNA: TGTGCCAGCAGCCCCACCCATACAGGGGGCGACGATGGCTACACCTTC; CDR3 protein: CASSPTHTGGDDGYTF
D gene: .; clone size: .; V gene: TRBV5-1; J gene: TRBJ2-7; CDR3 DNA: TGCGCCAGCCCAGTAAAAGCGGTTGACTCCTACGAGCAGTACTTC; CDR3 protein: CASPVKAVDSYEQYF
D gene: .; clone size: .; V gene: TRBV5-1; J gene: TRBJ1-1; CDR3 DNA: TGCGCCAGCAGCTTGGATTGGGGGGGAAACACTGAAGCTTTCTTT; CDR3 protein: CASSLDWGGNTEAFF
D gene: .; clone size: once; V gene: TRBV5-1; J gene: TRBJ1-6; CDR3 DNA: TGCGCCAGCAGCTTGGCGGCCAAGAGGGATTCACCCCTCCACTTT; CDR3 protein: CASSLAAKRDSPLHF
D gene: .; clone size: .; V gene: TRBV18; J gene: TRBJ2-7; CDR3 DNA: TGTGCCAGCTCACCCCCTTTTGGGCAGGGATCCTACGAGCAGTACTTC; CDR3 protein: CASSPPFGQGSYEQYF
D gene: .; clone size: few; V gene: TRBV3-1/TRBV3-2; J gene: TRBJ2-7; CDR3 DNA: TGTGCCAGCAGCCAGGGGGCCGGGACAAGGGCCTACGAGCAGTACTTC; CDR3 protein: CASSQGAGTRAYEQYF
D gene: .; clone size: .; V gene: TRBV7-8; J gene: TRBJ1-2; CDR3 DNA: TGTGCCAGCAGCTTAGGCCCAATCAGCTATGGCTACACCTTC; CDR3 protein: CASSLGPISYGYTF
D gene: .; clone size: .; V gene: TRBV9; J gene: TRBJ2-7; CDR3 DNA: TGTGCCAGCAGCGTAGGTTATGATGGAGGCTACGAGCAGTACTTC; CDR3 protein: CASSVGYDGGYEQYF
D gene: TRBD2; clone size: .; V gene: TRBV11-3; J gene: TRBJ2-3; CDR3 DNA: TGTGCCAGCAGCTTGTTAGCGGGGAGAAGCACAGATACGCAGTATTTT; CDR3 protein: CASSLLAGRSTDTQYF
D gene: TRBD1; clone size: .; V gene: TRBV6-6; J gene: TRBJ1-3; CDR3 DNA: TGTGCCAGCAGTTCCTCGGGACAGGGCCGAAACACCATATATTTT; CDR3 protein: CASSSSGQGRNTIYF
D gene: TRBD2; clone size: .; V gene: TRBV28; J gene: TRBJ2-1; CDR3 DNA: TGTGCCAGCAGTACCTGGCGGGGGGGCCTCAATGAGCAGTTCTTC; CDR3 protein: CASSTWRGGLNEQFF
D gene: .; clone size: .; V gene: TRBV5-8; J gene: TRBJ2-1; CDR3 DNA: TGTGCCAGCAGCCTACAGGGCGCCGGATTCTACAATGAGCAGTTCTTC; CDR3 protein: CASSLQGAGFYNEQFF
D gene: TRBD2; clone size: once; V gene: TRBV2; J gene: TRBJ2-1; CDR3 DNA: TGTGCCAGCAGTGAATTTGGCGGGGGGGCCGGTGAGCAGTTCTTC; CDR3 protein: CASSEFGGGAGEQFF
D gene: TRBD1; clone size: .; V gene: TRBV19; J gene: TRBJ2-7; CDR3 DNA: TGTGCCAGTAGTCGGGGCCAGGGGGCCTACGAGCAGTACTTC; CDR3 protein: CASSRGQGAYEQYF
D gene: TRBD1; clone size: .; V gene: TRBV7-8; J gene: TRBJ1-2; CDR3 DNA: TGTGCCAGCAGCCTAAGGACAGGGTCTATAGGCTACACCTTC; CDR3 protein: CASSLRTGSIGYTF
D gene: .; clone size: few; V gene: TRBV28; J gene: TRBJ1-6; CDR3 DNA: TGTGCCAGCACTTCCGAGTGGAATTCACCCCTCCACTTT; CDR3 protein: CASTSEWNSPLHF
D gene: .; clone size: few; V gene: TRBV18; J gene: TRBJ2-3; CDR3 DNA: TGTGCCAGCTCAACAGGGACAGATACGCAGTATTTT; CDR3 protein: CASSTGTDTQYF
D gene: TRBD1; clone size: .; V gene: TRBV3-1/TRBV3-2; J gene: TRBJ2-7; CDR3 DNA: TGTGCCAGCAGCCCCTCCCGAAGGACAGGGAATTACGAGCAGTACTTC; CDR3 protein: CASSPSRRTGNYEQYF
D gene: .; clone size: .; V gene: TRBV3-1/TRBV3-2; J gene: TRBJ2-2; CDR3 DNA: TGTGCCAGCAGCAATTTTAAGCTGGGGGGATGGGGCACCGGGGAGCTGTTTTTT; CDR3 protein: CASSNFKLGGWGTGELFF
D gene: .; clone size: .; V gene: TRBV7-6; J gene: TRBJ1-5; CDR3 DNA: TGTGCCAGCAGCTTATCACAGGGTCCCCAGCATTTT; CDR3 protein: CASSLSQGPQHF
D gene: .; clone size: few; V gene: TRBV3-1/TRBV3-2; J gene: TRBJ2-7; CDR3 DNA: TGTGCCAGCAGCCAGGTGGGGACTTTCGAGCAGTACTTC; CDR3 protein: CASSQVGTFEQYF
D gene: .; clone size: .; V gene: TRBV19; J gene: TRBJ2-3; CDR3 DNA: TGTGCCAGTAGTCGGACCCAGGGGCTCACAGATACGCAGTATTTT; CDR3 protein: CASSRTQGLTDTQYF
D gene: TRBD2; clone size: .; V gene: TRBV6-6; J gene: TRBJ2-3; CDR3 DNA: TGTGCCAGCAGGTCGACGGGGGGAGCAGATACGCAGTATTTT; CDR3 protein: CASRSTGGADTQYF
D gene: TRBD1; clone size: .; V gene: TRBV2; J gene: TRBJ2-7; CDR3 DNA: TGTGCCAGCAGACCTGAAACAGGGGCAATATCGGGCGAGCAGTACTTC; CDR3 protein: CASRPETGAISGEQYF
D gene: TRBD1; clone size: .; V gene: TRBV18; J gene: TRBJ1-4; CDR3 DNA: TGTGCCAGCTCATCGAGTGAACAGGGGCGGCATGAAAAACTGTTTTTT; CDR3 protein: CASSSSEQGRHEKLFF